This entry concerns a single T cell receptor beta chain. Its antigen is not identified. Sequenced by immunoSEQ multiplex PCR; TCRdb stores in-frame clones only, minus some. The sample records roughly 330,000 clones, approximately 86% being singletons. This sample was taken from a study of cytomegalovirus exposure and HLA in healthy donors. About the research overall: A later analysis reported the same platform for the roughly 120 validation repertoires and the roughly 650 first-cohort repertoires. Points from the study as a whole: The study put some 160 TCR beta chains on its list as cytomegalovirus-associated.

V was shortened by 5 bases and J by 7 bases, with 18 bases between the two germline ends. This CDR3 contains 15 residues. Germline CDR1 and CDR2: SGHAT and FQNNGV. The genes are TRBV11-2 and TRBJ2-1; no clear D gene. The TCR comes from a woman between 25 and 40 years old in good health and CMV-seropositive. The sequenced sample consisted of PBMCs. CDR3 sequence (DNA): TGTGCCAGCAGCCCCTCGATGGCTTCCCAAAATGAGCAGTTCTTC. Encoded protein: CASSPSMASQNEQFF.